This T cell receptor beta chain was retrieved from a study of cytomegalovirus exposure and HLA in healthy donors. Overall study results and limits: There were some public TCRs occurring in many donors, but most TCR sequences were rare. It is likely that the observed cluster of highly shared sequence variants was a sequencing artifact. 87-base-pair reads could not separate some V segments, including TRBV6-2 and TRBV6-3.

Donors in the study were healthy people who gave bone marrow. On this clone: Its matching antigen is unknown.

The PCR employed 60 Vbeta primers together with 13 Jbeta primers. Profiling relied on immunoSEQ multiplex PCR, and the TCRdb table lists in-frame clones only, not all of them. The table has 150,000 to 200,000 clones, around 62% seen once. Germline V gene data show CDR1 as GTSNPN and CDR2 as SVGIG (reference sequence). The CDR3 totals 11 residues. J gave up 13 bases and V 4 bases, and 6 bases lay outside the gene matches. Specimen: PBMCs. This TCR was recovered from a man aged 35-49 years in good health and CMV-seronegative. The chain employs TRBV30 and TRBJ2-1, with 8 bases identical to TRBD2. CDR3 nucleotide sequence: TGTGCCTGGACGCGGGGGGCCAACCAGTTCTTC. This gives the protein CAWTRGANQFF. Based on the CDR3 plus reference TRBV30 and TRBJ2-1, the full variable domain is SQTIHQWPATLVQPVGSPLSLECTVEGTSNPNLYWYRQAAGRGLQLLFYSVGIGQISSEVPQNLSASRPQDRQFILSSKKLLLSDSGFYLCAWTRGANQFFGPGTRLTVL.